Reported below is one TCR beta chain. What it binds is unknown. The sample is drawn from a study of shared clonotypes between healthy human individuals. Donors were healthy HIV-negative adults without recent acute infections or vaccinations. Caucasian adults living in Nashville, Tennessee, provided all samples. CDR3 length equals 17 residues. V was pared by 0 bases and J by 3 bases, with 18 bases between. Per the germline V gene, CDR1 is LGHNA and CDR2 is YNFKEQ. Findings and caveats of the study: A limitation of the genetic and exposure-history diversity represented arose from few donors. It was anticipated that sequencing depth would influence how many clonotypes donors shared.

This table comes from immunoSEQ multiplex PCR, and its TCRdb copy is limited to in-frame clones, with some not included. The data contain about half a million clones, roughly three quarters of them singletons. The clonotype was recovered from a woman in her thirties or forties in good health. Some clones in this sample may be carry-over from other donors' samples. The sequencing input was PBMCs. The V call is TRBV4-2, the J call TRBJ2-7, with a weak D call TRBD2 (5 bases). For the CDR3, the DNA is TGTGCCAGCAGCCAAGAAATTAGTCGCGGGTGGGGCTACGAGCAGTACTTC. As protein: CASSQEISRGWGYEQYF.